This entry lists 9 T cell receptor beta chains sequenced from one sample in a study of identical twins. A single record per CDR3 protein comes from TCRdb applying MiXCR to the 5' RACE reads. Here the sample spans under 350,000 distinct CDR3 sequences, 7.5% to 9.5% being singletons. The same data also contributed to another study, on yellow fever vaccine responses in identical twins.

Sequenced sample: CD8+ T cells sorted from blood. Every receptor here comes from a woman aged 18-30 years in good health.

This clonotype was seen a few times. CDR3 sequence (DNA): TGTGCCAGCAGCCAAGTCGGGACCTCGGCGGTACAGACCCAGTACTTC. It translates to CASSQVGTSAVQTQYF. The chain recombines TRBV3-1 with TRBJ2-5; D tentatively reads TRBD1 or TRBD2 (5 bases each). This CDR3 region has 16 residues. V gave up 1 base and J gave up 6 bases, with 18 bases separating them. Per the germline V gene, CDR1 is LGHDT and CDR2 is YNNKEL (reference sequence).

In the case of this clonotype: A read error may produce the germline difference seen at one junction end. The chain employs TRBV4-2 and TRBJ2-7; possibly TRBD2 for D (5 bases). The length of the CDR3 is 15 residues. CDR1 and CDR2 from the germline V gene are LGHNA and YNFKEQ. The CDR3 region is CAISPGLGNSYEQYF. The CDR3 region has the DNA TGTGCCATCAGCCCCGGGCTCGGGAACTCCTACGAGCAGTACTTC.

This clonotype was recorded a few times. A much more abundant neighbour one base away suggests this may be a read error. The genes are TRBV7-2 and TRBJ2-1, with D hard to call. Trimming removed 0 bases at V and 7 bases at J, with 4 bases between. In germline, CDR1 is SGHTA, CDR2 FQGNSA. The CDR3 contains 12 residues. The CDR3 region is CASSLARNEQFF. The CDR3, as DNA: TGTGCCAGCAGCTTAGCGCGGAATGAGCAGTTCTTC. The entire variable domain, with the rest obtained from reference TRBV7-2 and TRBJ2-1, is as follows: GAGVSQSPSNKVTEKGKDVELRCDPISGHTALYWYRQSLGQGLEFLIYFQGNSAPDKSGLPSDRFSAERTGGSVSTLTIQRTQQEDSAVYLCASSLARNEQFFGPGTRLTVL.

This clonotype has ten or more counts. No DNA is shown, since the ends of the CDR3 on it are uncertain; the CDR3 is the one TCRdb lists. This chain uses TRBV29-1 with TRBJ2-7; whether TRBD1, the table's D call, matches the DNA was not checked. Germline CDR1 reads SQVTM; CDR2 reads ANQGSEA. The CDR3 extends over 12 residues, inclusive of both ends. CDR3 in amino acids: CSVASGTYELYF.

The table lists this clonotype with many counts. The chain is built from TRBV5-1 and TRBJ2-5; D perhaps matches TRBD1 (6 bases). CDR1 is SGHRS, CDR2 YFSETQ, per germline. Trimming pared 4 bases from V and 1 base from J, leaving 11 bases between. The CDR3 extends over 14 amino acids. CDR3 region: CASSEGTTQETQYF. The CDR3, as DNA: TGCGCCAGCAGCGAGGGGACAACCCAAGAGACCCAGTACTTC.

This clonotype has ten or more counts. The rearrangement joins TRBV5-1 to TRBJ2-5; tentatively, D is TRBD1 (6 bases). This CDR3 comprises 18 residues. Deletions cut 4 bases from V and 2 bases from J, with 24 bases between. Germline CDR1 SGHRS, CDR2 YFSETQ. The CDR3 sequence is CASSLGAGTYRSQETQYF. As DNA, the CDR3 is TGCGCCAGCAGCCTGGGAGCCGGGACATACAGAAGTCAAGAGACCCAGTACTTC.

There are a few counts of this clonotype. The gene calls are TRBV19 and TRBJ2-3; D gene unclear. Germline lookup yields CDR1 LNHDA and CDR2 SQIVND (reference sequence). The CDR3 is made up of 13 amino acids. V was clipped by 5 bases and J by 8 bases, with 14 bases between them. CDR3 region: CASSSPDPSTQYF. CDR3 in DNA: TGTGCCAGTAGTTCTCCCGATCCGAGTACGCAGTATTTT.

The table lists this clonotype with a few counts. V and J are TRBV6-2 or TRBV6-3 and TRBJ2-1; tentatively, D is TRBD2 (5 bases). CDR1 and CDR2 (germline): MNHEY, SVGEGT. The CDR3 sequence is 13 residues long. V was cut by 7 bases and J by 4 bases, with 11 bases left in between. The CDR3 DNA follows: TGTGCCAGCACCCAAAGGGAGTACAATGAGCAGTTCTTC. Protein: CASTQREYNEQFF.

This clonotype was picked up many times. The V and J genes are TRBV7-8 and TRBJ1-1; maybe TRBD1 (5 bases). The CDR3 loop spans 18 amino acids. Trimming left V 0 bases short and J 0 bases short, with 17 bases between. Germline V gene sequence: CDR1 SGHVS, CDR2 FQNEAQ. CDR3 loop: CASSLARLSGRLNTEAFF. Here the CDR3 DNA reads TGTGCCAGCAGCTTAGCAAGGCTCTCGGGGCGGCTGAACACTGAAGCTTTCTTT.